The rows below give T cell receptor beta chains drawn from one sample of a study of T cell changes during pregnancy in multiple sclerosis. Sequenced by immunoSEQ multiplex PCR; TCRdb stores in-frame clones only, minus some. The table lists tens of thousands of clones, approximately 91% of them singletons. What was sequenced was PBMCs (not recorded whether the cells were cultured). All receptors come from a female donor with multiple sclerosis, enrolled in a pregnancy study. Each CDR3 is given with its conserved first and last residue. Clone size appears in some rows only: once, few, many, or a class for an expanded clone.

abundance: .
j_gene: TRBJ2-2
v_gene: TRBV4-2
CDR3aa: CASSHQTPGLAGGRTGELFF

abundance: .
j_gene: TRBJ2-1
v_gene: TRBV28
CDR3aa: CASTPEGLAGDGEQFF

abundance: .
j_gene: TRBJ1-1
v_gene: TRBV19
CDR3aa: CASGQGGRDTEAFF

abundance: .
j_gene: TRBJ1-1
v_gene: TRBV19
CDR3aa: CASTKTGSEAFF

abundance: .
j_gene: TRBJ2-1
v_gene: TRBV19
CDR3aa: CASSIDRINSNEQFF

abundance: .
j_gene: TRBJ2-7
v_gene: TRBV28
CDR3aa: CASSPSGEQYF

abundance: .
j_gene: TRBJ1-1
v_gene: TRBV7-3
CDR3aa: CASSPDRGSPEAFF

abundance: .
j_gene: TRBJ2-1
v_gene: TRBV20-1
CDR3aa: CSAVAGEQFF

abundance: .
j_gene: TRBJ2-5
v_gene: TRBV28
CDR3aa: CASSGWTGTQETQYF

abundance: .
j_gene: TRBJ2-5
v_gene: TRBV4-3
CDR3aa: CASSQDHLGETQYF

abundance: .
j_gene: TRBJ2-7
v_gene: TRBV4-1
CDR3aa: CASSLSVTGANEQYF

abundance: .
j_gene: TRBJ2-3
v_gene: TRBV27
CDR3aa: CASRGQQGPRLADTQYF

abundance: .
j_gene: TRBJ1-1
v_gene: TRBV7-9
CDR3aa: CASSLAGARGSTEAFF

abundance: .
j_gene: TRBJ2-7
v_gene: TRBV19
CDR3aa: CASSQQPADYEQYF

abundance: .
j_gene: TRBJ1-5
v_gene: TRBV28
CDR3aa: CASSSGWDRDPQPQHF

abundance: .
j_gene: TRBJ2-7
v_gene: TRBV6-5
CDR3aa: CASSYSSGASYEQYF

abundance: .
j_gene: TRBJ2-3
v_gene: TRBV10-3
CDR3aa: CAISELEDTQYF

abundance: .
j_gene: TRBJ1-1
v_gene: TRBV11-2
CDR3aa: CASSRGTLFEDTEAFF

abundance: .
j_gene: TRBJ1-3
v_gene: TRBV5-1
CDR3aa: CASSLNTGYSGNTIYF

abundance: .
j_gene: TRBJ1-6
v_gene: TRBV30
CDR3aa: CAWSEGWGDNSPLHF

abundance: once
j_gene: TRBJ1-5
v_gene: TRBV5-5
CDR3aa: CASSLEWGGPQHF

abundance: .
j_gene: TRBJ2-1
v_gene: TRBV25-1
CDR3aa: CASSDRIAGEQFF

abundance: .
j_gene: TRBJ2-1
v_gene: TRBV4-2
CDR3aa: CASSQDGGLSSYNEQFF

abundance: .
j_gene: TRBJ2-1
v_gene: TRBV29-1
CDR3aa: CSGTAYNEQFF

abundance: few
j_gene: TRBJ2-2
v_gene: TRBV5-6
CDR3aa: CASSGEGGEDTGELFF

abundance: once
j_gene: TRBJ2-1
v_gene: TRBV4-1
CDR3aa: CASSQLPGTYNEQFF

abundance: .
j_gene: TRBJ2-7
v_gene: TRBV27
CDR3aa: CASSPQSGSYEQYF

abundance: once
j_gene: TRBJ1-4
v_gene: TRBV19
CDR3aa: CASSNRGYNEKLFF

abundance: .
j_gene: TRBJ1-2
v_gene: TRBV18
CDR3aa: CASSPQADLNYGYTF

abundance: .
j_gene: TRBJ2-2
v_gene: TRBV5-1
CDR3aa: CASIRGQTFGGGELFF

abundance: few
j_gene: TRBJ2-2
v_gene: TRBV6-4
CDR3aa: CASSEANTGELFF

abundance: .
j_gene: TRBJ2-2
v_gene: TRBV7-2
CDR3aa: CASSYAQLGNTGELFF

abundance: .
j_gene: TRBJ2-5
v_gene: TRBV19
CDR3aa: CASSGRFGQETQYF

abundance: .
j_gene: TRBJ2-7
v_gene: TRBV6-6
CDR3aa: CASSSTRGTEQYF

abundance: .
j_gene: TRBJ2-3
v_gene: TRBV30
CDR3aa: CAWKAGASTDTQYF

abundance: .
j_gene: TRBJ2-7
v_gene: TRBV29-1
CDR3aa: CSVEDPNRGYEQYF

abundance: .
j_gene: TRBJ1-1
v_gene: TRBV11-2
CDR3aa: CASSYFRDVTEAFF

abundance: .
j_gene: TRBJ2-2
v_gene: TRBV7-9
CDR3aa: CASSLPGQGRGASTGELFF

abundance: .
j_gene: TRBJ2-3
v_gene: TRBV19
CDR3aa: CASSPLQGTGTDTQYF

abundance: .
j_gene: TRBJ2-1
v_gene: TRBV19
CDR3aa: CASSIPGGWTNEQFF

abundance: .
j_gene: TRBJ2-1
v_gene: TRBV5-4
CDR3aa: CASSLDLTYNEQFF

abundance: .
j_gene: TRBJ1-5
v_gene: TRBV19
CDR3aa: CASSIRGAGQPQHF

abundance: .
j_gene: TRBJ1-2
v_gene: TRBV10-3
CDR3aa: CAISVGTGLYGYTF

abundance: .
j_gene: TRBJ2-7
v_gene: TRBV5-6
CDR3aa: CASSKGTGKSTYEQYF

abundance: .
j_gene: TRBJ1-2
v_gene: TRBV11-2
CDR3aa: CASSPRVDRGDGYTF

abundance: .
j_gene: TRBJ2-5
v_gene: TRBV27
CDR3aa: CASSISGWKTQYF

abundance: .
j_gene: TRBJ2-3
v_gene: TRBV5-1
CDR3aa: CASSKGTLRDTDTQYF

abundance: .
j_gene: TRBJ2-1
v_gene: TRBV19
CDR3aa: CASSVAGGPGEQFF

abundance: .
j_gene: TRBJ2-7
v_gene: TRBV19
CDR3aa: CASSIIAGSYEQYF

abundance: .
j_gene: TRBJ2-5
v_gene: TRBV2
CDR3aa: CASSNRREETQYF

abundance: .
j_gene: TRBJ1-2
v_gene: TRBV18
CDR3aa: CASSPPGANYGYTF

abundance: .
j_gene: TRBJ1-1
v_gene: TRBV13
CDR3aa: CASSLGSENTEAFF

abundance: .
j_gene: TRBJ2-7
v_gene: TRBV19
CDR3aa: CASSKLGGYEQYF

abundance: .
j_gene: TRBJ1-4
v_gene: TRBV18
CDR3aa: CASSPPGQGVEKLFF

abundance: .
j_gene: TRBJ2-1
v_gene: TRBV7-3
CDR3aa: CASSLTPGTSGYNEQFF

abundance: .
j_gene: TRBJ1-4
v_gene: TRBV6-5
CDR3aa: CASSYSDNKREKLFF

abundance: .
j_gene: TRBJ1-1
v_gene: TRBV27
CDR3aa: CASSLFPPGQVGTEAFF

abundance: .
j_gene: TRBJ1-1
v_gene: TRBV19
CDR3aa: CASSILVSGSSGNTEAFF

abundance: medium-sized
j_gene: TRBJ1-2
v_gene: TRBV5-1
CDR3aa: CASSFTGEEGYTF

abundance: .
j_gene: TRBJ2-1
v_gene: TRBV6-5
CDR3aa: CASSFSPGQVYEQFF